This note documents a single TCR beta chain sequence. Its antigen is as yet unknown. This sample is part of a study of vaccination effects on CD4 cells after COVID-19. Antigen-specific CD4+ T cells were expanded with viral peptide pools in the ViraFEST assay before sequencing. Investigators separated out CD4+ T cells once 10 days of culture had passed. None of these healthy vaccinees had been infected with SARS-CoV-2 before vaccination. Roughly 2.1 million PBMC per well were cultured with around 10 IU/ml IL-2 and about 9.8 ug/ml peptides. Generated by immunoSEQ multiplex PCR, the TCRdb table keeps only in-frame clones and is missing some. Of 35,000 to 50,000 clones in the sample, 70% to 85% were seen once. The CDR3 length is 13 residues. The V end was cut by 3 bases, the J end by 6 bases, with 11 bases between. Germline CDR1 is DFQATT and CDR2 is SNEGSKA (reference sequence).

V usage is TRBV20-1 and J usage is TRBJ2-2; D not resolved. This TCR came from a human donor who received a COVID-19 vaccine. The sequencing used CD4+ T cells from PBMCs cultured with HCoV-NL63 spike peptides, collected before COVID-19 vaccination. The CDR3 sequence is CSASGQSAGELFF. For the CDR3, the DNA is TGCAGTGCTAGTGGGCAGTCGGCCGGGGAGCTGTTTTTT.